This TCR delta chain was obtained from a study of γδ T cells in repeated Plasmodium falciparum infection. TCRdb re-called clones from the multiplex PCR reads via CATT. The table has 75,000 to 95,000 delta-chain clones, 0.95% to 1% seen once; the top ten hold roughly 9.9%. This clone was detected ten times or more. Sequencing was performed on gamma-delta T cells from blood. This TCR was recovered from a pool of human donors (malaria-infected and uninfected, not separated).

The CDR3 reads CALGETSSTRVGDMYTDKLIF. Written as DNA, the CDR3 is TGTGCTCTTGGTGAGACTTCTTCAACCCGGGTCGGGGACATGTACACCGATAAACTCATCTTT. The gene calls are TRDV1 and TRDJ1, with a possible D match to TRDD3 (5 bases). V lost 6 bases to trimming and J lost 0 bases, with 32 bases between them. Germline V CDR1 and CDR2: TSWWSYY, QGS. The CDR3 sequence is 21 residues long.